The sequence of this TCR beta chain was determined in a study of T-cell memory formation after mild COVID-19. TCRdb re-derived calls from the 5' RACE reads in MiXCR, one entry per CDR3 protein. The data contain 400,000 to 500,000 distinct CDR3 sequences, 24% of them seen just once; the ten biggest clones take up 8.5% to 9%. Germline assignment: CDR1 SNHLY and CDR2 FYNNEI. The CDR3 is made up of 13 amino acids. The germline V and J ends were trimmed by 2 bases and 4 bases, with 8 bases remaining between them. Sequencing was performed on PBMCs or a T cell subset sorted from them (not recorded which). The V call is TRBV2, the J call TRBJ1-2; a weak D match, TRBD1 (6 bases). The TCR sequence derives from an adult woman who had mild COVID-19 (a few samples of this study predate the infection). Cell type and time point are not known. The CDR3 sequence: CASSERGTYGYTF. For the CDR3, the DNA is TGTGCCAGCAGTGAAAGGGGGACCTATGGCTACACCTTC.